The clone carrying this T cell receptor beta chain was picked up a small number of times. The data belong to a study of identical twins. A universal primer site came from template switching; cDNA carried unique molecular identifiers. Each CDR3 protein gets one entry after TCRdb re-called the 5' RACE reads with MiXCR. The profile covers around 370,000 distinct CDR3 sequences, with about 10% appearing a single time and roughly 8.7% taken by the ten largest. Healthy Caucasians supplied all donations. Germline CDR1 and CDR2: SGHAT and FQNNGV. V shed 4 bases, J shed 6 bases, and the junction held 6 bases outside the gene matches. CDR3 size: 14 residues.

The sample consisted of naive T cells sorted from blood. The sequence came from a woman between 45 and 65 years old in good health. V gene TRBV11-2 combines with J gene TRBJ1-5; 7 bases agree with TRBD1. The CDR3 DNA sequence: TGTGCCAGCAGCTCAGGAGGGGGCATTCAGCCCCAGCATTTT. Its protein is CASSSGGGIQPQHF.